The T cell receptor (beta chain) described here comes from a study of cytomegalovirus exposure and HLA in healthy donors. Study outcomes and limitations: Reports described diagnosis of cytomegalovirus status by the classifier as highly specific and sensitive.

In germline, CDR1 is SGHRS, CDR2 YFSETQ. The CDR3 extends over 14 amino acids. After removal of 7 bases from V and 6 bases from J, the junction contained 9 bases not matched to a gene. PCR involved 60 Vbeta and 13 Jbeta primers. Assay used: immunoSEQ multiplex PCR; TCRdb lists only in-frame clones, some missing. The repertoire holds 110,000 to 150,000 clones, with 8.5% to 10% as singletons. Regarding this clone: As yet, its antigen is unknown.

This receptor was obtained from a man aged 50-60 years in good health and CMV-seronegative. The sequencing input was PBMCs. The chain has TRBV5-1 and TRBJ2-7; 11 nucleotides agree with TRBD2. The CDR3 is CASYTSGRSSEQYF. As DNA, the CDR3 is TGCGCCAGCTATACTAGCGGGAGAAGTAGCGAGCAGTACTTC.